This T cell receptor beta chain derives from a study of cytomegalovirus exposure and HLA in healthy donors. Study context: Earlier work reported about 110 million unique TCR beta sequences from 170 million or so T cells.

Notes on this clone: The antigen is unknown.

It was with 60 Vbeta and 13 Jbeta primers that the PCR ran. As originally analysed: An analysis that came later counted 60 million to 80 million unique TCR beta chains, approximately 11 million shared. Clones were sequenced by immunoSEQ multiplex PCR, and TCRdb holds only the in-frame ones, with some missing. The DNA was the basis for D and trimming; V, J and clone size are from that table. The sample holds approximately 110,000 clones, roughly 70% seen once. General observations from the study: Being productive about 90% or about 30% of the time was typical of most TCR beta V segments in an earlier analysis.

The CDR3 has 15 amino acids. Germline assignment: CDR1 SEHNR and CDR2 FQNEAQ (reference sequence). V lost 6 bases and J lost 4; bases outside the gene matches: 8. The rearrangement joins TRBV7-9 to TRBJ1-3; TRBD1 matches at 8 bases. This receptor was taken from a man in his forties in good health and CMV-seropositive. Sequenced input: PBMCs. In nucleotides, the CDR3 is TGTGCCAGCAGACCTCAGACAGGGGACGGAAACACCATATATTTT. It translates to CASRPQTGDGNTIYF.